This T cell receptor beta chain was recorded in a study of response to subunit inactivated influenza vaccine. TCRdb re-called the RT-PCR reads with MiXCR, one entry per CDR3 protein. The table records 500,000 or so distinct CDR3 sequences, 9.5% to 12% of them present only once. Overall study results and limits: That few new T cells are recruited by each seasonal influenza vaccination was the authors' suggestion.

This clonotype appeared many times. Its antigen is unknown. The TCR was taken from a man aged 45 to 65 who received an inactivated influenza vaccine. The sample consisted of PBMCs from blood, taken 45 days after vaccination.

The DNA of the CDR3 is TGCAGTGCTGCGACGGACAGGGCGAAAGCTTTCTTT. Protein product: CSAATDRAKAFF. V and J are TRBV20-1 and TRBJ1-1, with TRBD1 matching over 8 bases. The V segment lost 5 bases and the J segment 9 bases; nucleotides outside the gene matches: 8. CDR1 DFQATT and CDR2 SNEGSKA come from the germline V gene (reference sequence). The CDR3 is made up of 12 amino acids.